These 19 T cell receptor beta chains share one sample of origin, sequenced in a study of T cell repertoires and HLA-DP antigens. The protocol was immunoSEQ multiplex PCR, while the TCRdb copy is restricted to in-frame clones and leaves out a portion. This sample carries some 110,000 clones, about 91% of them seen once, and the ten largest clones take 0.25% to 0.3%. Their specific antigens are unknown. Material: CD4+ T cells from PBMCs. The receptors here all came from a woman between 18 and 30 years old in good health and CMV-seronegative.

CDR3 in amino acids: CAWSGQGDNEQFF. The CDR3 region has the DNA TGTGCCTGGAGTGGGCAGGGAGACAATGAGCAGTTCTTC. V gene TRBV30 combines with J gene TRBJ2-1; the D call may be TRBD1 or TRBD2 (5 bases each). There are 13 residues in the CDR3. Germline assignment: CDR1 GTSNPN and CDR2 SVGIG (reference sequence). Deletions cut 1 base from V and 5 bases from J, with 9 bases between. Supplemented by reference TRBV30 and TRBJ2-1, the full variable domain reads SQTIHQWPATLVQPVGSPLSLECTVEGTSNPNLYWYRQAAGRGLQLLFYSVGIGQISSEVPQNLSASRPQDRQFILSSKKLLLSDSGFYLCAWSGQGDNEQFFGPGTRLTVL.

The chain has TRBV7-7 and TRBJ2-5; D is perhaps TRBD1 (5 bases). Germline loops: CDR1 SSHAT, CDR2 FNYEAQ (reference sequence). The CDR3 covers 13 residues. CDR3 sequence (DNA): TGTGCGCTGGGTGGGGCCTCACGGGAGACCCAGTACTTC. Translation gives CALGGASRETQYF.

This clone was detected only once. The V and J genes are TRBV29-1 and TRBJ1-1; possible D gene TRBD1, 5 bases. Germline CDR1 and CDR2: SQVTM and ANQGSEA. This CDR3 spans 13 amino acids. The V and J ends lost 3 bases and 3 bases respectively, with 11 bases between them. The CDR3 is CSVETTGDTEAFF. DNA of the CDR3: TGCAGCGTTGAGACTACGGGGGACACTGAAGCTTTCTTT.

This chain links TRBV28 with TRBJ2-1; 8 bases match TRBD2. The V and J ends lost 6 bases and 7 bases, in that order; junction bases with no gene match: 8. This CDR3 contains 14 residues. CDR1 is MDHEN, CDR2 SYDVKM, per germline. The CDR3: CASSGSGGPNEQFF. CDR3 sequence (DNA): TGTGCCAGCAGCGGGTCGGGAGGGCCGAATGAGCAGTTCTTC.

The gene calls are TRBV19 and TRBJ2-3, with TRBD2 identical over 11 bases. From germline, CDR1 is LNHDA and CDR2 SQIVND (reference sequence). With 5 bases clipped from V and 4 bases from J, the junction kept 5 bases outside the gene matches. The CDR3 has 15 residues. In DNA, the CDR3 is TGTGCCAGTAGTGTACTAGCGGGGGTGCCAGATACGCAGTATTTT. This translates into CASSVLAGVPDTQYF.

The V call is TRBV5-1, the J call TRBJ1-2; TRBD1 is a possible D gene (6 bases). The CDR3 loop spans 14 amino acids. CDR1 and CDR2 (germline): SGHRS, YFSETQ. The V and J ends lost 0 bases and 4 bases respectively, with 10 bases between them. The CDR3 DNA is TGCGCCAGCAGCTTGGAAGGGACACCCTATGGCTACACCTTC. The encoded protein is CASSLEGTPYGYTF.

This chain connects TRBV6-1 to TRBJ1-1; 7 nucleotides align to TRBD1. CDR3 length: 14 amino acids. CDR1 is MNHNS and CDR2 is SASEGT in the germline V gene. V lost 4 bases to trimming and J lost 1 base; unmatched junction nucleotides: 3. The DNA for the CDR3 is TGTGCCAGCAGTGTGGACAGGAAGAACACTGAAGCTTTCTTT. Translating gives CASSVDRKNTEAFF.

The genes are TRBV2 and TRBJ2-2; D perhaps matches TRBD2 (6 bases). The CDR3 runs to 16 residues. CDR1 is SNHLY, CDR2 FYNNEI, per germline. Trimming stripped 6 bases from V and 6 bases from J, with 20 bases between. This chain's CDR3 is CASRANYWTGAGELFF. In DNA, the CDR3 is TGTGCCAGCAGAGCCAACTATTGGACGGGGGCCGGGGAGCTGTTTTTT.

The chain's CDR3 is CASDQPSSYNEQFF. CDR3 nucleotide sequence: TGTGCTAGTGACCAACCAAGCTCCTACAATGAGCAGTTCTTC. V is TRBV12-5 and J is TRBJ2-1; D remains unclear. CDR1 is LGHNT and CDR2 is FRNRAP in the germline V gene. V lost 7 bases to trimming and J lost 0 bases, with 10 bases between them. The CDR3 has 14 amino acids.

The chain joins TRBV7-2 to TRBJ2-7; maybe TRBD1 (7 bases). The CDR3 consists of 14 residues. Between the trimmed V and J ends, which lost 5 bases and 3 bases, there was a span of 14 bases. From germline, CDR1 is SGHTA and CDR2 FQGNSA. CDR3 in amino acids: CASSPGGTYYEQYF. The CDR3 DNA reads TGTGCCAGCAGCCCAGGGGGGACTTACTACGAGCAGTACTTC.

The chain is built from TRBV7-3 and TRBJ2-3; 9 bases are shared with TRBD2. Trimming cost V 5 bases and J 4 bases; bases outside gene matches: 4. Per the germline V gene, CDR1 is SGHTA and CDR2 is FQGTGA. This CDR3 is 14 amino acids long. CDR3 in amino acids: CASSIRGGADTQYF. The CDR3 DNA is TGTGCCAGCAGCATCCGCGGGGGGGCAGATACGCAGTATTTT.

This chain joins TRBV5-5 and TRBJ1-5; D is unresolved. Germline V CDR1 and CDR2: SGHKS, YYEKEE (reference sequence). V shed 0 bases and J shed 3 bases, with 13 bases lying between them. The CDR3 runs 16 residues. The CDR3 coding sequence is TGTGCCAGCAGCTTGGGGGCGACCCTCTACAATCAGCCCCAGCATTTT. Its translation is CASSLGATLYNQPQHF.

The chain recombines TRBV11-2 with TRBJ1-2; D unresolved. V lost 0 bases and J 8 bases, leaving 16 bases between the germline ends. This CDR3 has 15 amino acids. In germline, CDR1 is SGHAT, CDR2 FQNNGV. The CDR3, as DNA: TGTGCCAGCAGCTTAGATCTCGCCCCAACGGAAGGCTACACCTTC. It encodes CASSLDLAPTEGYTF.

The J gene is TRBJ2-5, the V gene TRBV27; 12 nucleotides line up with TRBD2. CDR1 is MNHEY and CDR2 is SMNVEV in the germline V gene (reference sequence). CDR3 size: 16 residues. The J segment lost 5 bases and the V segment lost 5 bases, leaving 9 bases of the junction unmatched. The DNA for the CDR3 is TGTGCCAGCAGTACCCCTAGCGGGGGGGGAAGCGAGACCCAGTACTTC. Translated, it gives CASSTPSGGGSETQYF.

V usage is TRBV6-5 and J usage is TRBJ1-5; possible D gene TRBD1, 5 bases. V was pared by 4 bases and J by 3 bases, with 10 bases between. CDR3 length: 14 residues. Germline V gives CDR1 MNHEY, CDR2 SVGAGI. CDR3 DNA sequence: TGTGCCAGCAGTTTATGGGGGTACAATCAGCCCCAGCATTTT. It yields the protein CASSLWGYNQPQHF.

CDR3 DNA sequence: TGTGCCAGCAGCAGGGGGGGCCCCGCTATCAATGAGCAGTTCTTC. Translated, it gives CASSRGGPAINEQFF. V and J are TRBV5-4 and TRBJ2-1; tentatively, D is TRBD2 (7 bases). The CDR3 loop spans 15 amino acids. V was trimmed by 4 bases and J by 6 bases, leaving 17 bases between them. In germline, CDR1 is SGHNT, CDR2 YYREEE (reference sequence).

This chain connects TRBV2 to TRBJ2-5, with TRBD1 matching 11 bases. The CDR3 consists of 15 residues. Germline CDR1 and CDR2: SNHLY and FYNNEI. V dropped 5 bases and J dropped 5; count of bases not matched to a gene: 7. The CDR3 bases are TGTGCCAGCAGTTCCGGGACAGGGGGTCGCGAGACCCAGTACTTC. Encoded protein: CASSSGTGGRETQYF. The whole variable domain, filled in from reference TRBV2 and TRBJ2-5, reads EPEVTQTPSHQVTQMGQEVILRCVPISNHLYFYWYRQILGQKVEFLVSFYNNEISEKSEIFDDQFSVERPDGSNFTLKIRSTKLEDSAMYFCASSSGTGGRETQYFGPGTRLLVL.

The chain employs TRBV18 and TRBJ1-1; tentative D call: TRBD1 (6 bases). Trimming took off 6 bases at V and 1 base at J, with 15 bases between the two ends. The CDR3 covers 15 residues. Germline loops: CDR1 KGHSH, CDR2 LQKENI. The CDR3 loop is CASSWGGLTNTEAFF. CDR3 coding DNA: TGTGCCAGCTCGTGGGGGGGCCTAACGAACACTGAAGCTTTCTTT.

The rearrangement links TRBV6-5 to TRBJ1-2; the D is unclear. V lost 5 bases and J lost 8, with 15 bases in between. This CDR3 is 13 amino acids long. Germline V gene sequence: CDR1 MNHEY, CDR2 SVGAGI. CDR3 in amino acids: CASSPNTQLGYTF. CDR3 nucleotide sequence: TGTGCCAGCAGTCCGAACACGCAGTTGGGCTACACCTTC.